The text below deals with one T cell receptor (beta chain). Its antigen remains unknown. This entry belongs to a study of cytomegalovirus exposure and HLA in healthy donors. General study points: Rarity characterized most TCR sequences, yet some public TCRs appeared in many donors.

Amplification used 60 Vbeta primers and 13 Jbeta primers. The repertoire was sequenced with immunoSEQ multiplex PCR; TCRdb's copy has only in-frame clones and lacks some. The table records fewer than 200,000 clones, 80% of them present only once. CDR1 SEHNR and CDR2 FQNEAQ come from the germline V gene (reference sequence). The trim removed 4 bases at V and 2 bases at J, leaving 4 bases unmatched. The CDR3 extends over 16 amino acids. The chain employs TRBV7-9 and TRBJ2-4; 11 nucleotides agree with TRBD1. Sequenced input: PBMCs. The clonotype was recovered from a woman aged 50 to 60 in good health and CMV-seronegative. CDR3 residues: CASSYGQGASKNIQYF. In DNA form, the CDR3 reads TGTGCCAGCAGCTATGGACAGGGGGCTTCCAAAAACATTCAGTACTTC.